These 28 T cell receptor beta chains were sequenced from one sample in a study of T cell repertoires in cytomegalovirus infection. The antigens these receptors bind are not known. TCRdb ran MiXCR on the reads and lists one entry per CDR3 protein. Here the sample spans more than 250,000 distinct CDR3 sequences, approximately 25% being singletons. Sequenced here: cultured PBMCs, sampled from culture after CMV antigen stimulation. The source is a human donor in good health (CMV status not recorded). Some clones in this sample may be carry-over from other donors' samples.

This clonotype showed up many times. The chain joins TRBV7-2 to TRBJ1-3; D ambiguous. V was trimmed by 8 bases and J by 2 bases, leaving 13 bases between them. CDR3 size: 14 residues. The germline V gene encodes CDR1 SGHTA and CDR2 FQGNSA. In DNA form, the CDR3 reads TGTGCCAGCCAAAATCCCGGAGCTGGAAACACCATATATTTT. This gives the protein CASQNPGAGNTIYF.

The sample holds many counts of this clonotype. The chain uses TRBV6-2 or TRBV6-3 and TRBJ1-4; the D gene is possibly TRBD1 (6 bases). Trimming cost V 5 bases and J 7 bases, with 11 bases left between them. This CDR3 is built from 13 residues. Germline V CDR1 and CDR2: MNHEY, SVGEGT. CDR3 sequence reads: CASSQQGTEKLFF. CDR3 bases: TGTGCCAGCAGTCAACAGGGAACTGAAAAACTGTTTTTT.

The chain is built from TRBV28 and TRBJ2-3, with D unclear. CDR1 and CDR2 (germline): MDHEN, SYDVKM. Trimming took 6 bases from V and 8 from J, leaving 12 bases between them. The CDR3 length is 12 residues. The CDR3 DNA reads TGTGCCAGCAGGCTCCCGGTTGGTACGCAGTATTTT. This gives the protein CASRLPVGTQYF.

The chain recombines TRBV7-2 with TRBJ2-1, with 10 bases fitting TRBD2. The CDR3 has 16 amino acids. The V and J ends lost 5 bases and 9 bases, in that order; junction bases with no gene match: 13. CDR1 is SGHTA, CDR2 FQGNSA, per germline. CDR3: CASSPLAAGGRGEQFF. The DNA of the CDR3 is TGTGCCAGCAGCCCCCTAGCAGCGGGAGGGCGGGGTGAGCAGTTCTTC. The variable domain in full, completed from reference TRBV7-2 and TRBJ2-1, reads GAGVSQSPSNKVTEKGKDVELRCDPISGHTALYWYRQSLGQGLEFLIYFQGNSAPDKSGLPSDRFSAERTGGSVSTLTIQRTQQEDSAVYLCASSPLAAGGRGEQFFGPGTRLTVL.

This clonotype has just a few counts. The chain links TRBV10-1 to TRBJ2-1; 7 bases match TRBD2. Germline CDR1 WNHNN, CDR2 SYGVQD (reference sequence). The length of the CDR3 is 15 residues. After removal of 6 bases from V and 7 bases from J, the junction contained 12 bases not matched to a gene. Here the CDR3 reads CASSAGLEIWNEQFF. The DNA for the CDR3 is TGCGCCAGCAGCGCAGGACTAGAAATATGGAATGAGCAGTTCTTC.

This sequence joins TRBV6-2 or TRBV6-3 and TRBJ2-5, with 11 positions matching TRBD2. This CDR3 is built from 14 residues. Germline V gene sequence: CDR1 MNHEY, CDR2 SVGEGT. The J segment lost 2 bases and the V segment lost 6 bases, leaving 2 bases of the junction unmatched. CDR3 bases: TGTGCCAGCAGGGGACTAGCGGCGCAAGAGACCCAGTACTTC. It is translated as CASRGLAAQETQYF.

This clonotype was detected ten times or more. The J gene is TRBJ2-3, the V gene TRBV12-5, with 9 bases lining up with TRBD2. The germline gives CDR1 LGHNT, CDR2 FRNRAP. The CDR3 loop spans 17 amino acids. The V gene end was trimmed by 1 base and the J gene end by 0 bases; junction bases not matched to a gene: 5. Here the CDR3 reads CASGLGLAGTSTDTQYF. In nucleotides, the CDR3 is TGTGCTAGTGGTTTGGGTCTAGCGGGGACTAGCACAGATACGCAGTATTTT.

At least ten counts were recorded for this clonotype. The chain has TRBV7-8 and TRBJ2-2, with D unclear. The CDR3 extends over 11 amino acids. Germline V gene data show CDR1 as SGHVS and CDR2 as FQNEAQ. V lost 6 bases, J lost 2 bases, and 1 base lay in between. The CDR3 region is CASRNTGELFF. CDR3 in DNA: TGTGCCAGCAGAAACACCGGGGAGCTGTTTTTT.

The gene calls are TRBV7-9 and TRBJ2-1; 9 nucleotides line up with TRBD1. The V and J ends lost 4 bases and 8 bases, in that order; junction bases with no gene match: 6. This CDR3 comprises 14 residues. The germline gives CDR1 SEHNR, CDR2 FQNEAQ (reference sequence). The CDR3 is CASSSGQGIDEQFF. The CDR3 DNA sequence: TGTGCCAGCAGCTCGGGACAGGGTATAGATGAGCAGTTCTTC. Filled out from reference TRBV7-9 and TRBJ2-1, the complete variable domain reads DTGVSQNPRHKITKRGQNVTFRCDPISEHNRLYWYRQTLGQGPEFLTYFQNEAQLEKSRLLSDRFSAERPKGSFSTLEIQRTEQGDSAMYLCASSSGQGIDEQFFGPGTRLTVL.

This clonotype was picked up many times. The rearrangement links TRBV7-3 to TRBJ2-2; 8 nucleotides agree with TRBD2. J was trimmed by 4 bases and V by 5 bases; bases with no gene match: 15. CDR3 length equals 18 residues. Germline CDR1 is SGHTA and CDR2 is FQGTGA. In DNA form, the CDR3 reads TGTGCCAGCAGCCCACGGGGGGGCTCTATTCGGCGCACCGGGGAGCTGTTTTTT. It codes for CASSPRGGSIRRTGELFF.

This chain connects TRBV7-2 to TRBJ2-2; no definite D call. This CDR3 comprises 12 residues. V was cut by 5 bases and J by 7 bases, with 8 bases left in between. The V gene's germline CDR1 is SGHTA and CDR2 FQGNSA. The CDR3, as DNA: TGTGCCAGCAGCCCCCGTGGCGGGGAGCTGTTTTTT. This translates into CASSPRGGELFF.

This clonotype was recorded a few times. The rearrangement joins TRBV20-1 to TRBJ2-1, with unresolved D. Trimming took 6 bases from V and 2 from J, leaving 14 bases between them. The CDR3 has 14 amino acids. CDR1 and CDR2 (germline): DFQATT, SNEGSKA (reference sequence). This chain's CDR3 is CSAKSTFTYNEQFF. The CDR3 region has the DNA TGCAGTGCCAAATCCACGTTCACCTACAATGAGCAGTTCTTC.

This clonotype was picked up a small number of times. The chain is built from TRBV12-3 or TRBV12-4 and TRBJ2-2; D might be TRBD2 (5 bases). This CDR3 has 17 residues. V lost 6 bases and J lost 1, with 18 bases in between. The CDR3 sequence: CASRLTTGILNTGELFF. DNA for the CDR3: TGTGCCAGCAGACTAACGACCGGGATCTTGAACACCGGGGAGCTGTTTTTT.

This clonotype was counted many times. V is TRBV7-8 and J is TRBJ2-5, with unresolved D. The germline V gene encodes CDR1 SGHVS and CDR2 FQNEAQ. The CDR3 spans 14 residues. Trimming shortened V by 1 base and J by 5 bases, and 11 bases separated the two germline ends. CDR3 amino acids: CASSLVSERETQYF. DNA of the CDR3: TGTGCCAGCAGCTTAGTCTCCGAGAGGGAGACCCAGTACTTC.

The chain uses TRBV28 and TRBJ1-1; D is perhaps TRBD1 (5 bases). V was trimmed by 5 bases and J by 4 bases, leaving 29 bases between them. CDR1 and CDR2 from the germline V gene are MDHEN and SYDVKM. The CDR3 has 19 residues. CDR3 in DNA: TGTGCCAGCAGTCCGCAATTGGGGCTGAGGGTTGGAGTATCCACTGAAGCTTTCTTT. Protein: CASSPQLGLRVGVSTEAFF. Using reference TRBV28 and TRBJ1-1 for the parts outside the CDR3, the full variable domain is DVKVTQSSRYLVKRTGEKVFLECVQDMDHENMFWYRQDPGLGLRLIYFSYDVKMKEKGDIPEGYSVSREKKERFSLILESASTNQTSMYLCASSPQLGLRVGVSTEAFFGQGTRLTVV.

The V call is TRBV28, the J call TRBJ2-2; the match to TRBD2 covers 15 bases. This CDR3 has 17 residues. Per the germline V gene, CDR1 is MDHEN and CDR2 is SYDVKM. Trimming removed 9 bases from V and 5 bases from J; junction bases left unmatched: 10. The CDR3: CASAAGLAGGRTGELFF. The CDR3 bases are TGTGCCAGTGCCGCGGGACTAGCGGGAGGTCGGACCGGGGAGCTGTTTTTT.

This chain connects TRBV12-3 or TRBV12-4 to TRBJ2-3; 14 bases map to TRBD2. The CDR3 runs 15 residues. The J segment lost 5 bases and the V segment lost 10 bases, leaving 8 bases of the junction unmatched. CDR3 residues: CAIAGLAGEGDTQYF. In nucleotides, the CDR3 is TGTGCCATCGCGGGACTAGCGGGAGAGGGAGATACGCAGTATTTT.

This clonotype was counted a single time. The chain employs TRBV29-1 and TRBJ2-3; a possible D gene is TRBD1 (6 bases). The germline CDR1 and CDR2 sequences are SQVTM and ANQGSEA. Trimming shortened V by 6 bases and J by 10 bases, and 11 bases separated the two germline ends. The CDR3 covers 10 residues. CDR3 in DNA: TGCAGCGTCCCAGGGGTCGCGCAGTATTTT. Amino acid sequence: CSVPGVAQYF.

The sample holds a few counts of this clonotype. This chain uses TRBV6-2 or TRBV6-3 with TRBJ2-5; possible D gene TRBD2, 6 bases. This CDR3 comprises 14 residues. Trimming cost V 4 bases and J 4 bases, with 13 bases left between them. Per germline, CDR1 MNHEY and CDR2 SVGEGT. The CDR3, as DNA: TGTGCCAGCAGTTTGATCGGGAGTTCAGAGACCCAGTACTTC. Its translation: CASSLIGSSETQYF.

This clonotype was picked up a small number of times. The chain employs TRBV28 and TRBJ1-5; D not certain. The CDR3 runs to 15 residues. Germline V gene sequence: CDR1 MDHEN, CDR2 SYDVKM. The V end was cut by 3 bases, the J end by 7 bases, with 16 bases between. CDR3 nucleotides: TGTGCCAGCAGTTTTTTAGCCGGACCCCTACAGCCCCAGCATTTT. Translating it yields CASSFLAGPLQPQHF.

The genes are TRBV7-9 and TRBJ2-1, with D unresolved. CDR3 length equals 12 residues. Trimming removed 6 bases at V and 10 bases at J, with 13 bases between. Germline lookup yields CDR1 SEHNR and CDR2 FQNEAQ (reference sequence). CDR3 DNA sequence: TGTGCCAGCAGAGGGCTGGAAAAAGAGCAGTTCTTC. Its protein is CASRGLEKEQFF.

This clonotype was counted between two and nine times. The gene calls are TRBV7-9 and TRBJ2-7, with 7 positions matching TRBD2. V lost 1 base, J lost 4 bases, and 7 bases stayed unmatched. The CDR3 has 15 residues. Germline CDR1 reads SEHNR; CDR2 reads FQNEAQ (reference sequence). CDR3 in amino acids: CASSLEGAGMYEQYF. CDR3 nucleotides: TGTGCCAGCAGCTTAGAAGGAGCGGGGATGTACGAGCAGTACTTC.

As for this clonotype: The junction departs from germline at one end; a sequencing error may be responsible. The V and J genes are TRBV5-1 and TRBJ1-1; TRBD1 aligns across 8 bases. Germline CDR1 is SGHRS and CDR2 is YFSETQ. CDR3 size: 14 residues. In DNA, the CDR3 is TGCACCAGCAGGGTTATTACAGGGGGCACTGAAGCTTTCTTT. Amino acid sequence: CTSRVITGGTEAFF.

This clonotype was detected only a few times. V usage is TRBV14 and J usage is TRBJ1-1; D perhaps matches TRBD1 (5 bases). V was clipped by 5 bases and J by 3 bases, with 16 bases between them. Germline V gene sequence: CDR1 SGHDN, CDR2 FVKESK. This CDR3 has 15 residues. The CDR3 region has the DNA TGTGCCAGCAGCTACTACGGGGGATTGGACACTGAAGCTTTCTTT. As protein: CASSYYGGLDTEAFF.

This clonotype was counted many times. The gene calls are TRBV10-3 and TRBJ2-4; unclear D gene. The CDR3 runs 13 residues. V gave up 3 bases and J gave up 8 bases, with 11 bases separating them. The germline V gene encodes CDR1 ENHRY and CDR2 SYGVKD. The CDR3 region has the DNA TGTGCCATCAGTGACCCGCTAGTCTACATTCAGTACTTC. Its protein is CAISDPLVYIQYF.

The chain joins TRBV7-2 to TRBJ1-2; D gene uncertain. CDR3 size: 14 residues. Trimming cost V 5 bases and J 1 base, with 11 bases left between them. Germline-derived CDR1 and CDR2 are SGHTA and FQGNSA. CDR3 loop: CASSRSGSNYGYTF. The CDR3 DNA follows: TGTGCCAGCAGCCGTTCGGGCAGTAACTATGGCTACACCTTC. The full variable domain, with the rest looked up from reference TRBV7-2 and TRBJ1-2, is GAGVSQSPSNKVTEKGKDVELRCDPISGHTALYWYRQSLGQGLEFLIYFQGNSAPDKSGLPSDRFSAERTGGSVSTLTIQRTQQEDSAVYLCASSRSGSNYGYTFGSGTRLTVV.

The V gene is TRBV12-3 or TRBV12-4, the J gene TRBJ1-2; D is uncertain. CDR3 length: 17 residues. Trimming pared 6 bases from V and 2 bases from J, leaving 22 bases between. The chain's CDR3 is CASSPFLLQRKNYGYTF. CDR3 nucleotide sequence: TGTGCCAGCAGCCCCTTTCTGTTACAGAGAAAAAACTATGGCTACACCTTC.

This clonotype was seen ten or more times. The rearrangement uses TRBV7-2 and TRBJ2-7, with D perhaps TRBD2 (5 bases). V shed 3 bases and J shed 6 bases, with 15 bases lying between them. This CDR3 has 14 amino acids. Germline CDR1 SGHTA, CDR2 FQGNSA. For the CDR3, the DNA is TGTGCCAGCAGCTTCGACATGGCGAGGGTCGAGCAGTACTTC. The encoded protein is CASSFDMARVEQYF.